This T cell receptor (beta chain) was sequenced in a study of blood T cell repertoires in COVID-19. The CDR3 is made up of 15 amino acids. V was shortened by 8 bases and J by 4 bases, with 19 bases between the two germline ends. The V gene's germline CDR1 is SGHAT and CDR2 FQNNGV. Profiled with immunoSEQ multiplex PCR; TCRdb holds only in-frame clones, not every one. The data contain fewer than 300,000 clones, 70% to 90% of them seen just once; the ten biggest clones take up roughly 16%. Those enrolled, adults aged roughly 18 to 90 years, came from about two dozen US areas. The sample consisted of PBMCs or T cells enriched from blood (not recorded which). The TCR originated in a man aged 18-30 years who had recovered from COVID-19. The J gene is TRBJ2-3, the V gene TRBV11-2; TRBD1 might be the D (6 bases). The DNA for the CDR3 is TGTGCCAGCGGACGACAGGCATCATGGGCAGATACGCAGTATTTT. Translating gives CASGRQASWADTQYF.